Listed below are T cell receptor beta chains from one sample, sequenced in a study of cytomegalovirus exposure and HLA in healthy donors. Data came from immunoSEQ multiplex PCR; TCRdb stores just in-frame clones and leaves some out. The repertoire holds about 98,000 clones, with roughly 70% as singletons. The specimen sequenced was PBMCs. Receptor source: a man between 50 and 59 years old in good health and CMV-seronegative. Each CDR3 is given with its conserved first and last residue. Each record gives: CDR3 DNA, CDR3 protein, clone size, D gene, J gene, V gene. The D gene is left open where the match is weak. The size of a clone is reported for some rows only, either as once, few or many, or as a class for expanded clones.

TGCGCCAGCAGCTTGACAGGTCTCTTTGGGAAGAACAATGAGCAGTTCTTC	CASSLTGLFGKNNEQFF	.	.	TRBJ2-1	TRBV5-1
TGTGCCAGCAGCCAAGATCGGACTAGTCTTACCTACGAGCAGTACTTC	CASSQDRTSLTYEQYF	.	TRBD2	TRBJ2-7	TRBV14
TGCGCCAGCAGCCAAGATAGAGGGACAACCTACGAGCAGTACTTC	CASSQDRGTTYEQYF	.	.	TRBJ2-7	TRBV4-1
TGCGCCAGCAGCTTGGGTCAGGGCGTCACCATTTCTGGGGCCAACGTCCTGACTTTC	CASSLGQGVTISGANVLTF	.	.	TRBJ2-6	TRBV5-1
TGTGCCATCAGGGGGGGAGACAATTCACCCCTCCACTTT	CAIRGGDNSPLHF	.	.	TRBJ1-6	TRBV10-3
TGTGCCAGCAGCAGTGACAGGCAGGAAGCTTTCTTT	CASSSDRQEAFF	.	.	TRBJ1-1	TRBV5-4
TGTGCCATCACCCCGAGGGGGTCCTCTGGAAACACCATATATTTT	CAITPRGSSGNTIYF	.	.	TRBJ1-3	TRBV10-3
TGTGCCAGCAGCTTGGGCGGTTCTGGAAACACCATATATTTT	CASSLGGSGNTIYF	once	.	TRBJ1-3	TRBV5-6
TGTGCCAGCAGCCAGGACAGGGGGGCAGATGGCTACACCTTC	CASSQDRGADGYTF	few	TRBD1	TRBJ1-2	TRBV6-1
TGTGCCAGCAGTTTAGGGAGTAATGAAAAACTGTTTTTT	CASSLGSNEKLFF	.	.	TRBJ1-4	TRBV5-5
TGTGCCAGCAGTACGCCCAGGGGGTTTCTTACTGGCTACACCTTC	CASSTPRGFLTGYTF	.	TRBD1	TRBJ1-2	TRBV6-5
TGTGCCAGCAGTTACCTGCAGGGGCCGTACGAGCAGTACTTC	CASSYLQGPYEQYF	.	.	TRBJ2-7	TRBV6-5
TGTGCCAGCAGCAGGGGGAACACTGAAGCTTTCTTT	CASSRGNTEAFF	.	.	TRBJ1-1	TRBV9
TGCGCCAGCAGCCAATCGGCGGGTTATGGCTACACCTTC	CASSQSAGYGYTF	.	.	TRBJ1-2	TRBV5-1
TGTGCCAGCAGTTCGGGGATAAGCTACGAGCAGTACTTC	CASSSGISYEQYF	.	.	TRBJ2-7	TRBV28
TGTGCCAGCGTCGGGGGCTACAATGAGCAGTTCTTC	CASVGGYNEQFF	.	.	TRBJ2-1	TRBV28
TGTGCCAGCAGTTCCCTCGGGGACAGGGGGGCCTCTAACTATGGCTACACCTTC	CASSSLGDRGASNYGYTF	.	TRBD1	TRBJ1-2	TRBV28
TGCGCCAGCAGTGCTTGGGGGCTCGGTTATGGCTACACCTTC	CASSAWGLGYGYTF	.	.	TRBJ1-2	TRBV10-1
TGTGCCAGCAGTAGAGGGACAGGGTGGACTGAAGCTTTCTTT	CASSRGTGWTEAFF	.	TRBD1	TRBJ1-1	TRBV6-5
TGTGCCAGCAGCCAAGAGCGGGGAAACTCACCCCTCCACTTT	CASSQERGNSPLHF	.	.	TRBJ1-6	TRBV4-2
TGTGCCAGCAGTTTTTTGTGGGACAGGGTTCAGCCCCAGCATTTT	CASSFLWDRVQPQHF	once	TRBD1	TRBJ1-5	TRBV28
TGCGCCAGCAGCCCCTTCGGGGTCGGGGCCAACGTCCTGACTTTC	CASSPFGVGANVLTF	few	.	TRBJ2-6	TRBV4-1
TGTGCCAGCAGTTCCGTGCCTAGCGGACACACCGGGGAGCTGTTTTTT	CASSSVPSGHTGELFF	once	TRBD2	TRBJ2-2	TRBV28
TGTGCCAGCAGCTACATTACAGGGGGCGAGGGCGAGCAGTACTTC	CASSYITGGEGEQYF	once	TRBD1	TRBJ2-7	TRBV7-2
TGTGCCAGTACCCGAAGGCGGCAAGGGGATCAGCCCCAGCATTTT	CASTRRRQGDQPQHF	.	.	TRBJ1-5	TRBV19
TGTGCCAGCGGGAGGGGGGCACTCTACGAGCAGTACTTC	CASGRGALYEQYF	.	TRBD2	TRBJ2-7	TRBV19
TGTGCCAGCAGTTCGGGACAGGGGAACACCATATATTTT	CASSSGQGNTIYF	.	TRBD1	TRBJ1-3	TRBV27
TGCGCCAGCAGCTACACAGGGGGCGGGGAGACCCAGTACTTC	CASSYTGGGETQYF	.	TRBD1	TRBJ2-5	TRBV5-1
TGTGCCAGCAGCTTAGGCCGGGACCAAGAGACCCAGTACTTC	CASSLGRDQETQYF	.	.	TRBJ2-5	TRBV11-3
TGTGCCATTCTAGGGGGACCTCAGAAACGCTATGGCTACACCTTC	CAILGGPQKRYGYTF	once	.	TRBJ1-2	TRBV28
TGTGCCAGCAGCCCGTTGGGGACTAGCGGGCGCAATGAGCAGTTCTTC	CASSPLGTSGRNEQFF	.	TRBD2	TRBJ2-1	TRBV5-6
TGTGCCACCAGCAAAGGCTTGAGCGGGAGAGGACAAGAGACCCAGTACTTC	CATSKGLSGRGQETQYF	.	TRBD2	TRBJ2-5	TRBV15
TGTGCCAGCTCACCCAATCAGGGCTCGGAAGAGACCCAGTACTTC	CASSPNQGSEETQYF	.	.	TRBJ2-5	TRBV18
TGTGCCAGCAGCGAACTAGCTCTCAACAATGAGCAGTTCTTC	CASSELALNNEQFF	.	.	TRBJ2-1	TRBV9
TGTGCCAGCAGCCGGACAGGGAGCTCCTATAATTCACCCCTCCACTTT	CASSRTGSSYNSPLHF	.	TRBD1	TRBJ1-6	TRBV7-2